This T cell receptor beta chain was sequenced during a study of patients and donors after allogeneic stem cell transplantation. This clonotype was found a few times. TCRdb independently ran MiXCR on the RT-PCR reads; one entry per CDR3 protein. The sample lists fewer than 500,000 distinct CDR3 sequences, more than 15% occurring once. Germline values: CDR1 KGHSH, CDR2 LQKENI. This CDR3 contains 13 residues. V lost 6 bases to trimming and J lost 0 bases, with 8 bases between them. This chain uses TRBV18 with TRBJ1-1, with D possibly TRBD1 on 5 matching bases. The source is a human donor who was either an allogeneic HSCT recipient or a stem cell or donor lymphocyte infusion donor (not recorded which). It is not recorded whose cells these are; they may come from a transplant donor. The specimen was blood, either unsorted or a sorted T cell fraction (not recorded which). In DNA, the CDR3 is TGTGCCAGCTCGGGACGTATGAACACTGAAGCTTTCTTT. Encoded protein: CASSGRMNTEAFF.